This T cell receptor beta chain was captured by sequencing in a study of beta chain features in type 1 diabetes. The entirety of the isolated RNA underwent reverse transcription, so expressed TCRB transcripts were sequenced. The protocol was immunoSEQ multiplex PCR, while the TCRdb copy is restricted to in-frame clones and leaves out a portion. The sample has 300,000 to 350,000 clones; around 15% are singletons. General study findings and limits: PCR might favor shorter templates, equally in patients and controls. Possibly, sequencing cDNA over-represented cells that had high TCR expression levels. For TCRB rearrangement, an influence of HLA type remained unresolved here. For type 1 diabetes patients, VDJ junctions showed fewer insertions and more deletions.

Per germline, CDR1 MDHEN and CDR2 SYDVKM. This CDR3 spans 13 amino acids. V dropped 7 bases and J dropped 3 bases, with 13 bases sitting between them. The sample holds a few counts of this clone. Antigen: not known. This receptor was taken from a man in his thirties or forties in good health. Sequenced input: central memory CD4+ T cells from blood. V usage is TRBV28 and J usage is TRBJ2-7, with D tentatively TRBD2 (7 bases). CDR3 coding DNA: TGTGCCAGCATTGGGAGGGGGGTCTACGAGCAGTACTTC. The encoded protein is CASIGRGVYEQYF.